What follows are 19 T cell receptor beta chains derived from one specimen sequenced in a study of Tregs in tolerant kidney transplant recipients. Measured with immunoSEQ multiplex PCR; TCRdb has only the in-frame clones, and not every one. The table has about 66,000 clones, roughly 92% seen once. This specimen was CD8+ T cells from blood, taken before the transplant. The receptors stem from a human donor who received a combined kidney and bone marrow transplant.

A single count supports this clone. V usage is TRBV29-1 and J usage is TRBJ2-5; a possible D gene is TRBD2 (5 bases). Germline CDR1 SQVTM, CDR2 ANQGSEA. The CDR3 is made up of 13 amino acids. The germline V and J ends were trimmed by 3 bases and 5 bases, with 13 bases remaining between them. The CDR3 DNA sequence: TGCAGCGTTGACAGGTCCCGAGGGGAGACCCAGTACTTC. This encodes CSVDRSRGETQYF.

This clone has just one count. The genes are TRBV28 and TRBJ1-5; D is unclear. V dropped 3 bases and J dropped 6 bases, with 21 bases sitting between them. Per the germline V gene, CDR1 is MDHEN and CDR2 is SYDVKM. The length of the CDR3 is 17 residues. Here the CDR3 DNA reads TGTGCCAGCAGTTTTAAGGCCGGGGAAGGTGGTACTCAGCCCCAGCATTTT. Translation: CASSFKAGEGGTQPQHF.

V is TRBV7-9 and J is TRBJ1-2; 8 positions match TRBD1. Germline trimming cut 5 bases from V and 5 bases from J; bases unmatched to any gene: 4. Per germline, CDR1 SEHNR and CDR2 FQNEAQ (reference sequence). CDR3 length: 13 amino acids. Here the CDR3 DNA reads TGTGCCAGCAGCCCCGGGACAGGATATGGCTACACCTTC. This codes for CASSPGTGYGYTF.

The chain has TRBV9 and TRBJ2-1; possibly TRBD2 for D (6 bases). The CDR3 sequence is 15 residues long. CDR1 SGDLS and CDR2 YYNGEE come from the germline V gene. V dropped 0 bases and J dropped 4 bases, with 11 bases sitting between them. The CDR3 loop is CASSVGSGLYNEQFF. The CDR3 nucleotides read TGTGCCAGCAGCGTAGGAAGCGGGTTATACAATGAGCAGTTCTTC. Full variable domain (remainder filled in from reference TRBV9 and TRBJ2-1): DSGVTQTPKHLITATGQRVTLRCSPRSGDLSVYWYQQSLDQGLQFLIQYYNGEERAKGNILERFSAQQFPDLHSELNLSSLELGDSALYFCASSVGSGLYNEQFFGPGTRLTVL.

The chain links TRBV30 to TRBJ2-3; D is perhaps TRBD1 (5 bases). Germline V CDR1 and CDR2: GTSNPN, SVGIG (reference sequence). V was trimmed by 0 bases and J by 4 bases, leaving 17 bases between them. The CDR3 loop spans 16 amino acids. CDR3 in amino acids: CAWSVLRLEGADTQYF. CDR3 in DNA: TGTGCCTGGAGTGTACTGAGGCTAGAAGGGGCAGATACGCAGTATTTT.

The CDR3 protein is CASSGIAGDTQYF. The CDR3 DNA is TGTGCCAGCAGCGGTATAGCGGGAGATACGCAGTATTTT. The chain recombines TRBV9 with TRBJ2-3, with TRBD2 identical over 7 bases. Germline CDR1 and CDR2: SGDLS and YYNGEE. This CDR3 is 13 amino acids long. The V gene end was trimmed by 3 bases and the J gene end by 5 bases; junction bases not matched to a gene: 3.

The rearrangement joins TRBV5-1 to TRBJ1-1, with 7 bases that match TRBD1. The CDR3 runs 15 residues. From germline, CDR1 is SGHRS and CDR2 YFSETQ. Trimming at V came to 0 bases and at J to 6 bases, leaving 8 bases not matched to a gene. CDR3 DNA sequence: TGCGCCAGCAGCTTGGCCGGAGGGGGCCCCCCTGAAGCTTTCTTT. Its translation: CASSLAGGGPPEAFF.

CDR3 sequence reads: CSLVSGDYNEQFF. DNA of the CDR3: TGCAGCTTAGTGAGCGGGGACTACAATGAGCAGTTCTTC. V gene TRBV29-1 combines with J gene TRBJ2-1, with 7 nucleotides matching TRBD2. The length of the CDR3 is 13 residues. Germline V gene lookup returns CDR1 SQVTM and CDR2 ANQGSEA. J was trimmed by 3 bases and V by 8 bases; bases with no gene match: 7.

Here the CDR3 reads CASSPQGPNQPQHF. CDR3 nucleotides: TGTGCCAGCAGTCCACAGGGCCCCAATCAGCCCCAGCATTTT. The V gene is TRBV6-5, the J gene TRBJ1-5; weak D call: TRBD1 (6 bases). The V end was cut by 5 bases, the J end by 3 bases, with 11 bases between. Per the germline V gene, CDR1 is MNHEY and CDR2 is SVGAGI. The length of the CDR3 is 14 residues.

The V and J genes are TRBV7-6 and TRBJ1-6; D ambiguous. The ends were cut back, 2 bases at V and 0 bases at J, with 14 bases in the middle. This CDR3 spans 18 amino acids. Germline-derived CDR1 and CDR2 are SGHVS and FNYEAQ. Here the CDR3 reads CASSLTGPGTSYNSPLHF. CDR3 DNA: TGTGCCAGCAGCTTAACCGGGCCGGGAACCTCCTATAATTCACCCCTCCACTTT.

This rearrangement joins TRBV4-3 to TRBJ2-7; D is perhaps TRBD2 (6 bases). Germline V gene lookup returns CDR1 LGHNA and CDR2 YSLEER. The CDR3 runs 16 residues. V was trimmed by 1 base and J by 3 bases, leaving 16 bases between them. CDR3 sequence reads: CASSQVVGGADYEQYF. The CDR3 bases are TGCGCCAGCAGCCAAGTGGTCGGGGGTGCGGACTACGAGCAGTACTTC.

The rearrangement joins TRBV7-6 to TRBJ2-7, with 9 bases matching TRBD2. The CDR3 sequence is 15 residues long. Germline V gene lookup returns CDR1 SGHVS and CDR2 FNYEAQ. Unmatched junction bases numbered 4, after V lost 4 bases and J lost 0 bases. The CDR3 loop reads CASSSRLADSYEQYF. CDR3 in DNA: TGTGCCAGCAGCTCCAGACTAGCGGACTCCTACGAGCAGTACTTC.

CDR3 sequence: CASSTSGTSANEQFF. CDR3 coding DNA: TGTGCCAGCAGCACATCCGGGACTAGCGCCAATGAGCAGTTCTTC. This chain uses TRBV9 with TRBJ2-1, with 10 positions matching TRBD2. The CDR3 runs 15 residues. V lost 4 bases and J lost 6; bases outside the gene matches: 7. Per the germline V gene, CDR1 is SGDLS and CDR2 is YYNGEE.

This clone came up once. The J gene is TRBJ1-2, the V gene TRBV4-1; TRBD1 matches 9 bases. Trimming removed 2 bases from V and 2 bases from J; junction bases left unmatched: 6. Germline loops: CDR1 MGHRA, CDR2 YSYEKL. This CDR3 region has 16 residues. CDR3 nucleotides: TGCGCCAGCAGCCAATGGGTGACAGGGGGGAACTATGGCTACACCTTC. Amino acids: CASSQWVTGGNYGYTF.

The rearrangement links TRBV5-6 to TRBJ1-5; 7 bases match TRBD1. The junction had 9 bases not matched to a gene; V was cut back by 4 bases and J by 5 bases. CDR3 length: 15 residues. In germline, CDR1 is SGHDT, CDR2 YYEEEE. CDR3 sequence: CASSHLQGTHQPQHF. CDR3 DNA: TGTGCCAGCAGCCATCTACAGGGGACCCATCAGCCCCAGCATTTT.

This rearrangement joins TRBV6-1 to TRBJ1-1; D is possibly TRBD1 (5 bases). The CDR3 runs 13 residues. Looked up from germline, CDR1 is MNHNS and CDR2 is SASEGT. The V end lost 3 bases, the J end lost 7 bases, and 12 bases lay between the germline ends. CDR3 DNA: TGTGCCAGCAGTGATGGGGGGTTTGATGAAGCTTTCTTT. Translation gives CASSDGGFDEAFF.

Here the CDR3 reads CASSQGPAYEQYF. Here the CDR3 DNA reads TGCGCCAGCAGCCAAGGTCCCGCCTACGAGCAGTACTTC. The genes are TRBV4-3 and TRBJ2-7; D not certain. The V gene lost 1 base and the J gene lost 2 bases, with 6 bases spanning the gap. The CDR3 runs to 13 residues. CDR1 is LGHNA and CDR2 is YSLEER in the germline V gene.

The chain has TRBV9 and TRBJ2-1, with 9 bases identical to TRBD2. This CDR3 comprises 16 residues. The V gene's germline CDR1 is SGDLS and CDR2 YYNGEE. V shed 2 bases and J 0 bases; nucleotides not matched to a gene: 3. The CDR3 loop is CASSVQREVSYNEQFF. The CDR3 DNA reads TGTGCCAGCAGCGTGCAGCGGGAGGTCTCCTACAATGAGCAGTTCTTC.

This clone appeared once. The chain joins TRBV19 to TRBJ2-1; TRBD2 matches 9 bases. The CDR3 has 15 amino acids. The trim removed 4 bases at V and 6 bases at J, leaving 7 bases unmatched. Germline V lookup: CDR1 LNHDA, CDR2 SQIVND (reference sequence). The CDR3 is CASSTGTSRINEQFF. The CDR3 bases are TGTGCCAGTAGTACCGGGACTAGCCGGATCAATGAGCAGTTCTTC.